The present T cell receptor beta chain was sequenced within a study of memory CD4+ T cells and cytomegalovirus serostatus. General study results and limits: A US-trained random forest predicted CMV serostatus with median AUC roughly 0.9. About 40% of the roughly 160 known CMV-associated TCRbeta sequences appeared in CD4+ memory.

The V and J ends lost 3 bases and 0 bases respectively, with 6 bases between them. CDR1 SGHTA and CDR2 FQGNSA come from the germline V gene. This CDR3 comprises 13 residues. The sort gate was single viable CD3+CD4+CD8-CD45RO+ cells for memory CD4+ T cells. In the original workflow: After removing out-of-frame reads, 2.3 million or so distinct TCRbeta sequences remained. Assay used: immunoSEQ multiplex PCR; TCRdb lists only in-frame clones, some missing. V and J calls and clone size come straight from that table; D and trimming were deduced from the DNA. The table shows about 58,000 clones, with 82% occurring only once. A note on this clone: The antigen remains unidentified.

This clonotype was obtained from an adult in good health and CMV-seronegative. Some clones in this sample may be carry-over from other donors' samples. The sample consisted of memory CD4+ T cells from blood. J is TRBJ2-7 and V is TRBV7-2; no firm D call. The CDR3 region is CASSFGFSYEQYF. CDR3 sequence (DNA): TGTGCCAGCAGCTTTGGGTTCTCCTACGAGCAGTACTTC.